Presented here are 23 T cell receptor beta chains from one specimen sequenced in a study of T cells after yellow fever vaccination. TCRdb fed the 5' RACE reads into MiXCR, producing one record per CDR3 protein. Among a few hundred thousand distinct CDR3 sequences listed, about a sixth were seen once. Sequenced material: PBMCs, taken 4 to 5 days after the first yellow fever vaccination. The receptors derive from a man aged 18-30 years who received the YFV17D yellow fever vaccine.

The sample holds many counts of this clonotype. The rearrangement uses TRBV11-2 and TRBJ2-1; D possibly matches TRBD1 or TRBD2 (6 bases each). The germline V gene has CDR1 SGHAT and CDR2 FQNNGV. The CDR3 loop spans 16 amino acids. V dropped 5 bases and J dropped 1 base, with 15 bases sitting between them. The CDR3 reads CASSHRGGLSYNEQFF. The CDR3 nucleotides are TGTGCCAGCAGCCATAGAGGGGGGCTGTCCTACAATGAGCAGTTCTTC. The variable domain in full, completed from reference TRBV11-2 and TRBJ2-1, reads EAGVAQSPRYKIIEKRQSVAFWCNPISGHATLYWYQQILGQGPKLLIQFQNNGVVDDSQLPKDRFSAERLKGVDSTLKIQPAKLEDSAVYLCASSHRGGLSYNEQFFGPGTRLTVL.

The chain is built from TRBV20-1 and TRBJ2-7; 11 nucleotides line up with TRBD1. The J segment lost 7 bases and the V segment lost 3 bases, leaving 8 bases of the junction unmatched. The CDR3 is made up of 14 amino acids. Germline values: CDR1 DFQATT, CDR2 SNEGSKA (reference sequence). CDR3 protein: CSASRDRGVGEQYF. CDR3 in DNA: TGCAGTGCTAGCCGGGACAGGGGGGTAGGAGAGCAGTACTTC.

This clonotype was counted at least ten times. The V and J genes are TRBV24-1 and TRBJ2-1; TRBD2 matches 10 bases. CDR1 KGHDR and CDR2 SFDVKD come from the germline V gene. Losses at the gene ends were 2 bases for V and 9 bases for J; bases not matched to a gene: 9. The CDR3 has 16 residues. This CDR3 is CATSDYGSGGSSEQFF. DNA of the CDR3: TGTGCCACCAGTGATTACGGTAGCGGGGGGTCCAGTGAGCAGTTCTTC.

This chain links TRBV6-4 with TRBJ1-1, with unresolved D. The CDR3 has 13 amino acids. V lost 2 bases, J lost 1 base, and 5 bases lay in between. From germline, CDR1 is MRHNA and CDR2 SNTAGT. The CDR3 region has the DNA TGTGCCAGCAGTGACGGGGAGAACACTGAAGCTTTCTTT. Its translation is CASSDGENTEAFF.

In its sample, this clonotype was seen a few times. V usage is TRBV24-1 and J usage is TRBJ1-5; maybe TRBD1 (6 bases). Trimming took 2 bases from V and 6 from J, leaving 13 bases between them. CDR1 and CDR2 from the germline V gene are KGHDR and SFDVKD. The CDR3 consists of 15 residues. The DNA of the CDR3 is TGTGCCACCAGTGATTCTGCCGGGGGCCGTCAGCCCCAGCATTTT. Translated: CATSDSAGGRQPQHF.

In its sample, this clonotype was seen a few times. The rearrangement links TRBV4-2 to TRBJ1-1; no reliable D call. Deletions cut 2 bases from V and 5 bases from J, with 12 bases between. There are 14 residues in the CDR3. The germline V gene has CDR1 LGHNA and CDR2 YNFKEQ. The CDR3 DNA reads TGTGCCAGCAGCCAATTTTCGGTTGAGACTGAAGCTTTCTTT. This sequence encodes CASSQFSVETEAFF.

The V gene is TRBV2, the J gene TRBJ2-1; D is undetermined. V was clipped by 7 bases and J by 7 bases, with 14 bases between them. Germline lookup yields CDR1 SNHLY and CDR2 FYNNEI. The CDR3 is made up of 13 amino acids. This chain's CDR3 is CASTAVALNEQFF. The CDR3 DNA sequence: TGTGCCAGCACCGCCGTGGCGCTTAATGAGCAGTTCTTC.

The chain links TRBV14 to TRBJ2-2; D is unclear. Trimming cost V 3 bases and J 7 bases, with 9 bases left between them. Germline V gene sequence: CDR1 SGHDN, CDR2 FVKESK. This CDR3 has 13 amino acids. For the CDR3, the DNA is TGTGCCAGCAGCCAGTCAATAGGCGGGGAGCTGTTTTTT. Translated: CASSQSIGGELFF.

This clonotype was recorded a few times. This chain links TRBV10-3 with TRBJ2-2; D unclear. The germline V and J ends were trimmed by 2 bases and 4 bases, with 20 bases remaining between them. The CDR3 sequence is 18 residues long. CDR1 is ENHRY and CDR2 is SYGVKD in the germline V gene. CDR3 DNA: TGTGCCATCAGTGAGACGGATTCCATAAGGACGGGCACCGGGGAGCTGTTTTTT. It translates to CAISETDSIRTGTGELFF.

This clonotype has more than one count but fewer than ten. The V call is TRBV7-9, the J call TRBJ2-2; the D is unclear. The length of the CDR3 is 13 residues. Deletions cut 5 bases from V and 3 bases from J, with 7 bases between. Germline CDR1 SEHNR, CDR2 FQNEAQ (reference sequence). The CDR3 loop is CASSVQDTGELFF. The CDR3 nucleotides read TGTGCCAGCAGCGTCCAGGACACCGGGGAGCTGTTTTTT.

This clonotype was found many times. J is TRBJ2-7 and V is TRBV12-3 or TRBV12-4; no clear D. CDR3 length: 14 amino acids. Deletions cut 2 bases from V and 0 bases from J, with 8 bases between. CDR3 nucleotide sequence: TGTGCCAGCAGTTTAAGCTATTCCTCCTACGAGCAGTACTTC. It codes for CASSLSYSSYEQYF.

This clonotype was seen a handful of times. CDR3 loop: CASSLAVARGSDTQYF. The CDR3 DNA reads as TGTGCCAGCAGCTTAGCAGTGGCTAGAGGGTCAGATACGCAGTATTTT. The J gene is TRBJ2-3, the V gene TRBV7-8, with D maybe TRBD2 (5 bases). Germline CDR1 SGHVS, CDR2 FQNEAQ. V was clipped by 0 bases and J by 4 bases, with 14 bases between them. The CDR3 spans 16 residues.

This clonotype was seen ten or more times. Its ends do not fully match the called genes, so a read error is possible. V and J are TRBV7-3 and TRBJ2-1; TRBD2 matches 8 bases. Germline values: CDR1 SGHTA, CDR2 FQGTGA. This CDR3 region has 16 residues. CDR3 coding DNA: TGTGCCAGCAGTTTAAACAGCGGGGGCTCCTACAATGAGCAGTTCTTC. This codes for CASSLNSGGSYNEQFF.

Note on this clonotype: One end of the junction is discordant with germline, which a read error may explain. V gene TRBV20-1 combines with J gene TRBJ1-2; the D gene is possibly TRBD1 (6 bases). CDR1 DFQATT and CDR2 SNEGSKA come from the germline V gene (reference sequence). This CDR3 has 14 amino acids. The CDR3 reads CSAGTSHRDYGYTF. CDR3 nucleotides: TGCAGTGCTGGGACATCCCACAGAGACTATGGGTACACCTTC.

The genes are TRBV7-3 and TRBJ2-1; perhaps TRBD2 as D (5 bases). Germline values: CDR1 SGHTA, CDR2 FQGTGA. This CDR3 is built from 14 residues. Between the trimmed V and J ends, which lost 5 bases and 4 bases, there was a span of 12 bases. The CDR3, as DNA: TGTGCCAGCAGCCCCTCGTCGGGGTACAATGAGCAGTTCTTC. Translated: CASSPSSGYNEQFF.

J is TRBJ1-5 and V is TRBV6-2 or TRBV6-3; tentative D call: TRBD1 (6 bases). CDR3 size: 12 residues. CDR1 is MNHEY, CDR2 SVGEGT, per germline. V was cut by 7 bases and J by 7 bases, with 11 bases left in between. For the CDR3, the DNA is TGTGCCAGCACCGAGGGGGTACAGCCCCAGCATTTT. Amino acids: CASTEGVQPQHF.

A few counts support this clonotype. This chain connects TRBV5-1 to TRBJ2-1; D gene uncertain. V was trimmed by 0 bases and J by 0 bases, leaving 7 bases between them. This CDR3 region has 15 residues. Germline values: CDR1 SGHRS, CDR2 YFSETQ. CDR3 region: CASSLVADSYNEQFF. CDR3 sequence (DNA): TGCGCCAGCAGCTTGGTCGCCGACTCCTACAATGAGCAGTTCTTC.

This clonotype was recorded at least ten times. This sequence joins TRBV7-9 and TRBJ1-2, with 10 bases fitting TRBD1. With 1 base clipped from V and 7 bases from J, the junction kept 6 bases outside the gene matches. Germline CDR1 and CDR2: SEHNR and FQNEAQ (reference sequence). The CDR3 runs 15 residues. This CDR3 reads CASSLGGTGEGGYTF. As DNA, the CDR3 is TGTGCCAGCAGCTTAGGAGGGACAGGGGAAGGTGGCTACACCTTC.

CDR3 sequence (DNA): TGTGCCAGCTCGCAAGGGCCGGCGGATCGGCCCCAGCATTTT. Its protein product is CASSQGPADRPQHF. This chain links TRBV18 with TRBJ1-5; D not certain. CDR1 is KGHSH, CDR2 LQKENI, per germline. This CDR3 is built from 14 residues. V gave up 6 bases and J gave up 9 bases, with 18 bases separating them.

This clonotype has a handful of counts. The chain employs TRBV5-1 and TRBJ2-7; D may match TRBD1 or TRBD2 (6 bases each). The CDR3 contains 15 residues. Germline loops: CDR1 SGHRS, CDR2 YFSETQ. V was cut by 0 bases and J by 5 bases, with 15 bases left in between. CDR3 bases: TGCGCCAGCAGCTTGGGGGGGGCCAATCTCAACGAGCAGTACTTC. Translating it yields CASSLGGANLNEQYF.

This clonotype was detected only a few times. V usage is TRBV29-1 and J usage is TRBJ2-3; tentative D call: TRBD1 (6 bases). Trimming cost V 6 bases and J 4 bases, with 11 bases left between them. The V gene's germline CDR1 is SQVTM and CDR2 ANQGSEA. CDR3 length: 12 amino acids. CDR3 region: CSVDSGADTQYF. The CDR3 bases are TGCAGCGTGGATTCAGGGGCAGATACGCAGTATTTT.

The sample holds a few counts of this clonotype. The chain has TRBV12-3 or TRBV12-4 and TRBJ2-7; possibly TRBD1 or TRBD2 for D (6 bases each). V dropped 5 bases and J dropped 9 bases, with 20 bases sitting between them. The CDR3 covers 14 residues. CDR3 amino acids: CASSAGTRSGWQYF. CDR3 coding DNA: TGTGCCAGCAGTGCGGGGACACGGTCCGGATGGCAGTACTTC.

The chain's CDR3 is CASTTTSGGAEEQFF. The CDR3 DNA sequence: TGTGCCAGCACCACTACTAGCGGGGGGGCCGAGGAGCAGTTCTTC. This chain links TRBV12-3 or TRBV12-4 with TRBJ2-1; the match to TRBD2 covers 13 bases. The CDR3 runs 15 residues. The ends lost 7 bases at V and 10 bases at J; junction bases unmatched: 10.